The 26 T cell receptor beta chains listed next were all sequenced from one sample in a study of long-term antiretroviral therapy in people with HIV. At survey level, the immunoSEQ assay was run in its v3.0 version. Sequenced by immunoSEQ multiplex PCR; TCRdb stores in-frame clones only, minus some. The sample yields 14,000 or so clones, approximately 85% seen once. This material consisted of unsorted PBMCs, taken 6.2 years after starting antiretroviral therapy. Source of these receptors: a man in his forties with HIV.

CDR3 bases: TGTGCCAGCAGCCAAGTTGTAGATACGCAGTATTTT. This translates into CASSQVVDTQYF. The chain couples TRBV14 to TRBJ2-3; D unresolved. This CDR3 is 12 amino acids long. In germline, CDR1 is SGHDN, CDR2 FVKESK. Deletions cut 1 base from V and 5 bases from J, with 4 bases between. The full variable domain, in which reference TRBV14 and TRBJ2-3 provide the parts outside the CDR3, is EAGVTQFPSHSVIEKGQTVTLRCDPISGHDNLYWYRRVMGKEIKFLLHFVKESKQDESGMPNNRFLAERTGGTYSTLKVQPAELEDSGVYFCASSQVVDTQYFGPGTRLTVL.

This clone was seen a handful of times. V is TRBV5-4 and J is TRBJ2-3; TRBD2 aligns across 9 bases. The length of the CDR3 is 16 residues. V shed 3 bases, J shed 1 base, and the junction held 6 bases outside the gene matches. The germline V gene encodes CDR1 SGHNT and CDR2 YYREEE (reference sequence). CDR3 sequence: CASSWTSEGGTDTQYF. The DNA of the CDR3 is TGTGCCAGCAGCTGGACTAGCGAGGGGGGCACAGATACGCAGTATTTT.

This chain links TRBV7-9 with TRBJ1-5; TRBD1 is a possible D gene (6 bases). With 3 bases removed from V and 1 base from J, the gap between germline ends came to 7 bases. The CDR3 loop spans 14 amino acids. Germline CDR1 SEHNR, CDR2 FQNEAQ (reference sequence). The CDR3 region has the DNA TGTGCCAGCAGCTTCAGGGGCAGCAATCAGCCCCAGCATTTT. Translation gives CASSFRGSNQPQHF.

CDR3 in DNA: TGCGCCAGCAGCCAATTGGGGGCCGGGGGAGATACGCAGTATTTT. This sequence encodes CASSQLGAGGDTQYF. The chain links TRBV4-3 to TRBJ2-3, with D possibly being TRBD1 or TRBD2 (6 bases each). There are 15 residues in the CDR3. Germline V CDR1 and CDR2: LGHNA, YSLEER. V lost 2 bases to trimming and J lost 5 bases, with 14 bases between them.

The chain is built from TRBV5-1 and TRBJ2-7; tentative D call: TRBD2 (7 bases). Looked up from germline, CDR1 is SGHRS and CDR2 is YFSETQ. This CDR3 comprises 14 residues. Trimming pared 2 bases from V and 5 bases from J, leaving 14 bases between. The CDR3 here is CASSFVGGLDEQYF. The CDR3 nucleotides are TGCGCCAGCAGCTTCGTGGGGGGGCTGGACGAGCAGTACTTC.

The CDR3 here is CASSLRWTSGSTGELFF. CDR3 DNA: TGTGCCAGCAGTTTAAGGTGGACTAGCGGGTCCACCGGGGAGCTGTTTTTT. The genes are TRBV28 and TRBJ2-2, with TRBD2 identical over 11 bases. Germline trimming cut 2 bases from V and 4 bases from J; bases unmatched to any gene: 6. Per the germline V gene, CDR1 is MDHEN and CDR2 is SYDVKM. This CDR3 spans 17 amino acids.

The rearrangement joins TRBV5-6 to TRBJ2-7; the D is unclear. Germline V gene data show CDR1 as SGHDT and CDR2 as YYEEEE. Trimming took 4 bases from V and 3 from J, leaving 11 bases between them. The CDR3 has 13 residues. CDR3 sequence (DNA): TGTGCCAGCAGCGAGGATCCCCGCTACGAGCAGTACTTC. Its translation is CASSEDPRYEQYF.

The rearrangement joins TRBV27 to TRBJ2-1, with D tentatively TRBD1 or TRBD2 (5 bases each). This CDR3 region has 14 residues. CDR1 is MNHEY, CDR2 SMNVEV, per germline (reference sequence). Trimming shortened V by 7 bases and J by 9 bases, and 19 bases separated the two germline ends. CDR3: CASTRGRGESEQFF. Written as DNA, the CDR3 is TGTGCCAGCACCCGGGGACGAGGGGAGAGTGAGCAGTTCTTC.

The V and J genes are TRBV2 and TRBJ2-7; no clear D gene. Deletions cut 2 bases from V and 1 base from J, with 12 bases between. Germline CDR1 SNHLY, CDR2 FYNNEI. This CDR3 has 15 residues. The CDR3 sequence: CASSESMGASYEQYF. CDR3 in DNA: TGTGCCAGCAGTGAAAGTATGGGTGCTTCCTACGAGCAGTACTTC.

This clone has only one observation. The chain couples TRBV7-8 to TRBJ2-2; 9 bases are a match to TRBD1. Trimming at V came to 1 base and at J to 5 bases, leaving 5 bases not matched to a gene. The CDR3 spans 16 residues. The germline gives CDR1 SGHVS, CDR2 FQNEAQ. The chain's CDR3 is CASSLGDRVLTGELFF. For the CDR3, the DNA is TGTGCCAGCAGCTTAGGGGACAGGGTTTTAACCGGGGAGCTGTTTTTT.

This clone appeared a single time. The chain employs TRBV11-2 and TRBJ2-5; TRBD2 might be the D (5 bases). The length of the CDR3 is 16 residues. Germline CDR1 and CDR2: SGHAT and FQNNGV. Trimming removed 6 bases at V and 5 bases at J, with 22 bases between. CDR3 region: CASSSRTGGPMETQYF. The CDR3 DNA follows: TGTGCCAGCAGTTCACGGACGGGCGGGCCCATGGAGACCCAGTACTTC.

J is TRBJ2-7 and V is TRBV29-1, with D perhaps TRBD2 (5 bases). Germline values: CDR1 SQVTM, CDR2 ANQGSEA. The germline V and J ends were trimmed by 5 bases and 8 bases, with 16 bases remaining between them. The length of the CDR3 is 12 residues. The CDR3 sequence: CSVWGAGVQQYF. Written as DNA, the CDR3 is TGCAGCGTTTGGGGAGCTGGAGTACAGCAGTACTTC.

The chain carries TRBV18 and TRBJ2-7; D is unclear. V lost 2 bases and J lost 4, with 3 bases in between. Germline V gives CDR1 KGHSH, CDR2 LQKENI. The CDR3 is made up of 11 amino acids. CDR3: CASSPGYEQYF. The CDR3 bases are TGTGCCAGCTCACCAGGATACGAGCAGTACTTC.

V is TRBV5-4 and J is TRBJ2-7; TRBD1 agrees at 7 bases. The CDR3 runs 14 residues. The V gene end was trimmed by 3 bases and the J gene end by 2 bases; junction bases not matched to a gene: 5. Germline CDR1 reads SGHNT; CDR2 reads YYREEE (reference sequence). The CDR3: CASSSTGTPYEQYF. The CDR3 coding sequence is TGTGCCAGCAGCTCGACAGGGACCCCCTACGAGCAGTACTTC.

V gene TRBV28 combines with J gene TRBJ1-1, with no clear D. The CDR3 runs to 11 residues. V was cut by 4 bases and J by 1 base, with 1 base left in between. Germline CDR1 and CDR2: MDHEN and SYDVKM. The chain's CDR3 is CASSSNTEAFF. The DNA for the CDR3 is TGTGCCAGCAGTTCGAACACTGAAGCTTTCTTT.

This clone is judged medium-sized. The rearrangement links TRBV19 to TRBJ1-2, with D tentatively TRBD1 (6 bases). In germline, CDR1 is LNHDA, CDR2 SQIVND (reference sequence). V was cut by 8 bases and J by 2 bases, with 18 bases left in between. This CDR3 spans 15 amino acids. The CDR3 protein is CASRWDTGWNYGYTF. The DNA of the CDR3 is TGTGCCAGTCGGTGGGACACAGGGTGGAACTATGGCTACACCTTC.

This clone appeared a single time. J is TRBJ2-7 and V is TRBV5-6; D perhaps matches TRBD1 (5 bases). CDR3 size: 18 residues. The V gene lost 5 bases and the J gene lost 7 bases, with 31 bases spanning the gap. CDR1 is SGHDT and CDR2 is YYEEEE in the germline V gene. CDR3 sequence: CASSPEGRFGAYTVEQYF. In DNA form, the CDR3 reads TGTGCCAGCAGTCCTGAAGGGCGTTTTGGGGCTTATACGGTGGAGCAGTACTTC.

This clone was detected a few times. The CDR3 nucleotides are TGTGCCAGCAGTGAAACCCAGTCTCCAGGCTACACCTTC. This translates into CASSETQSPGYTF. The rearrangement uses TRBV6-8 and TRBJ1-2; D is unclear. CDR3 length: 13 residues. V was cut by 5 bases and J by 8 bases, with 15 bases left in between. Germline CDR1 reads MNHGY; CDR2 reads SAAAGT.

CDR3 bases: TGTGCCAGCAGCTTAGTGGGACTAGCGGGGAGCTCTGGGGCCAACGTCCTGACTTTC. Residues: CASSLVGLAGSSGANVLTF. V usage is TRBV11-2 and J usage is TRBJ2-6; 13 bases align to TRBD2. J lost 0 bases, V lost 1 base, and 3 bases had no gene match. This CDR3 spans 19 amino acids. CDR1 is SGHAT, CDR2 FQNNGV, per germline.

This clone was counted a single time. The chain combines TRBV6-5 with TRBJ2-3; 7 nucleotides match TRBD1. With V trimmed by 5 bases and J by 4 bases, 6 bases remained unmatched. The CDR3 is made up of 14 amino acids. Germline V gene sequence: CDR1 MNHEY, CDR2 SVGAGI. The CDR3 DNA reads as TGTGCCAGCAGTATACAGGGGTGGGCAGATACGCAGTATTTT. Residues: CASSIQGWADTQYF.

CDR3 sequence (DNA): TGTGCCAGCAGCAGAGGGACAGTAAATCCAGATACGCAGTATTTT. Protein product: CASSRGTVNPDTQYF. The chain has TRBV5-4 and TRBJ2-3, with TRBD1 identical over 7 bases. Germline assignment: CDR1 SGHNT and CDR2 YYREEE (reference sequence). The CDR3 consists of 15 residues. With 4 bases clipped from V and 4 bases from J, the junction kept 9 bases outside the gene matches.

This clone appeared a single time. The rearrangement links TRBV11-2 to TRBJ2-1, with TRBD1 matching over 7 bases. The ends lost 4 bases at V and 2 bases at J; junction bases unmatched: 5. The CDR3 contains 15 residues. In germline, CDR1 is SGHAT, CDR2 FQNNGV. CDR3 in DNA: TGTGCCAGCAGCTCCGGGACAGAGGCCTACAATGAGCAGTTCTTC. Protein product: CASSSGTEAYNEQFF. Full variable domain (missing parts from reference TRBV11-2 and TRBJ2-1): EAGVAQSPRYKIIEKRQSVAFWCNPISGHATLYWYQQILGQGPKLLIQFQNNGVVDDSQLPKDRFSAERLKGVDSTLKIQPAKLEDSAVYLCASSSGTEAYNEQFFGPGTRLTVL.

CDR3 residues: CASSLATRTGRDEKLFF. The CDR3 coding sequence is TGTGCCAGCAGCTTAGCCACCCGGACAGGGAGGGATGAAAAACTGTTTTTT. The genes are TRBV7-9 and TRBJ1-4; 8 bases match TRBD1. J gave up 6 bases and V 0 bases, and 9 bases lay outside the gene matches. The germline V gene has CDR1 SEHNR and CDR2 FQNEAQ (reference sequence). The CDR3 is 17 residues long. The full variable domain, completed using reference TRBV7-9 and TRBJ1-4, is DTGVSQNPRHKITKRGQNVTFRCDPISEHNRLYWYRQTLGQGPEFLTYFQNEAQLEKSRLLSDRFSAERPKGSFSTLEIQRTEQGDSAMYLCASSLATRTGRDEKLFFGSGTQLSVL.

The chain carries TRBV19 and TRBJ2-1, with a weak D call TRBD2 (5 bases). Trimming removed 3 bases at V and 1 base at J, with 10 bases between. This CDR3 is built from 15 residues. Germline assignment: CDR1 LNHDA and CDR2 SQIVND (reference sequence). The CDR3 DNA follows: TGTGCCAGTAGTATGGGCGGGTTGTCCTACAATGAGCAGTTCTTC. Its translation: CASSMGGLSYNEQFF. Together with reference TRBV19 and TRBJ2-1, the CDR3 gives the full variable domain: DGGITQSPKYLFRKEGQNVTLSCEQNLNHDAMYWYRQDPGQGLRLIYYSQIVNDFQKGDIAEGYSVSREKKESFPLTVTSAQKNPTAFYLCASSMGGLSYNEQFFGPGTRLTVL.

The V gene is TRBV7-8, the J gene TRBJ2-7; 9 bases agree with TRBD2. In germline, CDR1 is SGHVS, CDR2 FQNEAQ. After removal of 5 bases from V and 2 bases from J, the junction contained 13 bases not matched to a gene. The CDR3 sequence is 17 residues long. This chain's CDR3 is CASSPAIGAGGAYEQYF. In DNA form, the CDR3 reads TGTGCCAGCAGCCCTGCTATAGGAGCGGGAGGTGCCTACGAGCAGTACTTC.

The chain has TRBV5-1 and TRBJ2-1, with 9 bases identical to TRBD2. CDR3 length equals 15 residues. The germline V gene has CDR1 SGHRS and CDR2 YFSETQ. V was clipped by 3 bases and J by 6 bases; unmatched bases: 7. The DNA of the CDR3 is TGCGCCAGCAGCTATATAGCGGGAGCCAGCAATGAGCAGTTCTTC. Residues: CASSYIAGASNEQFF.